Listed here are 19 T cell receptor beta chains from one sample, sequenced in a study of blood T cell repertoires in COVID-19. TCRdb keeps only in-frame clones here, not all; method: immunoSEQ multiplex PCR. The table has some 11,000 clones, about 87% seen once. Sequencing used peripheral blood. The receptors were gathered from a human donor in a cohort sampled during active COVID-19.

The V gene is TRBV19, the J gene TRBJ1-2, with D perhaps TRBD1 (5 bases). This CDR3 comprises 14 residues. Per the germline V gene, CDR1 is LNHDA and CDR2 is SQIVND (reference sequence). V was cut by 10 bases and J by 1 base, with 16 bases left in between. The CDR3 DNA follows: TGTGCCACCTCCTCGACAGTACTTAACTATGGCTACACCTTC. This sequence encodes CATSSTVLNYGYTF.

V gene TRBV19 combines with J gene TRBJ2-1; 10 bases map to TRBD2. The V segment lost 7 bases and the J segment 5 bases; nucleotides outside the gene matches: 5. Germline assignment: CDR1 LNHDA and CDR2 SQIVND (reference sequence). The CDR3 sequence is 14 residues long. For the CDR3, the DNA is TGTGCCAGTAAAACTAGCGGGACCCACAATGAGCAGTTCTTC. Translation gives CASKTSGTHNEQFF.

The V and J genes are TRBV19 and TRBJ1-2; no clear D gene. V lost 5 bases and J lost 0, with 13 bases in between. The CDR3 totals 15 residues. Germline V gene sequence: CDR1 LNHDA, CDR2 SQIVND (reference sequence). The CDR3 protein is CASSQYSPANYGYTF. Here the CDR3 DNA reads TGTGCCAGTAGTCAGTATAGCCCTGCTAACTATGGCTACACCTTC.

The gene calls are TRBV7-9 and TRBJ1-2; 7 bases align to TRBD1. With V trimmed by 3 bases and J by 9 bases, 10 bases remained unmatched. The CDR3 covers 14 residues. Germline CDR1 and CDR2: SEHNR and FQNEAQ (reference sequence). The CDR3 nucleotides are TGTGCCAGCAGCTTTGGGACAGAAGGTCGGCGCTACACCTTC. It is translated as CASSFGTEGRRYTF.

The rearrangement links TRBV27 to TRBJ2-7, with D possibly matching TRBD1 (5 bases). Per germline, CDR1 MNHEY and CDR2 SMNVEV (reference sequence). Trimming took off 6 bases at V and 3 bases at J, with 12 bases between the two ends. CDR3 size: 13 residues. The CDR3 nucleotides read TGTGCCAGCAGCCTACAGGTACACTACGAGCAGTACTTC. It encodes CASSLQVHYEQYF.

The J gene is TRBJ2-1, the V gene TRBV20-1; D remains unclear. There are 15 residues in the CDR3. Deletions cut 3 bases from V and 0 bases from J, with 12 bases between. Germline-derived CDR1 and CDR2 are DFQATT and SNEGSKA (reference sequence). CDR3 DNA: TGCAGTGCTAGTCTAGGAACCCGCTCCTACAATGAGCAGTTCTTC. Translated, it gives CSASLGTRSYNEQFF.

The rearrangement joins TRBV5-1 to TRBJ1-4; tentative D call: TRBD1 (6 bases). The V gene lost 4 bases and the J gene lost 7 bases, with 11 bases spanning the gap. The CDR3 extends over 13 amino acids. Germline lookup yields CDR1 SGHRS and CDR2 YFSETQ. The chain's CDR3 is CASSPRGGEKLFF. CDR3 coding DNA: TGCGCCAGCAGCCCGAGGGGGGGTGAAAAACTGTTTTTT.

The chain employs TRBV7-2 and TRBJ1-5; 7 positions match TRBD1. CDR3 length equals 15 residues. J gave up 2 bases and V 7 bases, and 8 bases lay outside the gene matches. Germline lookup yields CDR1 SGHTA and CDR2 FQGNSA. CDR3 amino acids: CASTEQGQGNQPQHF. The CDR3 coding sequence is TGTGCCAGCACCGAACAGGGGCAAGGCAATCAGCCCCAGCATTTT.

V and J are TRBV28 and TRBJ2-3; 14 bases align to TRBD2. The length of the CDR3 is 17 residues. J lost 1 base, V lost 5 bases, and 5 bases had no gene match. Per the germline V gene, CDR1 is MDHEN and CDR2 is SYDVKM. CDR3 in amino acids: CASSLSGLAGGTDTQYF. DNA for the CDR3: TGTGCCAGCAGTCTCTCGGGACTAGCGGGAGGCACAGATACGCAGTATTTT.

This chain connects TRBV5-1 to TRBJ2-7, with a weak D call TRBD1 (6 bases). The length of the CDR3 is 12 residues. CDR1 and CDR2 from the germline V gene are SGHRS and YFSETQ. The ends were cut back, 3 bases at V and 11 bases at J, with 15 bases in the middle. This chain's CDR3 is CASSSEDRLKYF. The CDR3 coding sequence is TGCGCCAGCAGCTCTGAAGACAGGCTAAAGTACTTC.

V is TRBV10-2 and J is TRBJ1-5; 8 nucleotides agree with TRBD1. After removal of 6 bases from V and 5 bases from J, the junction contained 6 bases not matched to a gene. Germline assignment: CDR1 WSHSY and CDR2 SAAADI. The CDR3 has 14 amino acids. The CDR3 DNA reads TGCGCCAGCAGGACAACAGGGGGGGATCAGCCCCAGCATTTT. Its translation is CASRTTGGDQPQHF.

The V call is TRBV20-1, the J call TRBJ2-5, with TRBD2 matching 16 bases. Trimming at V came to 3 bases and at J to 5 bases, leaving 3 bases not matched to a gene. In germline, CDR1 is DFQATT, CDR2 SNEGSKA (reference sequence). This CDR3 has 15 amino acids. CDR3 loop: CSASPGLAGGETQYF. The DNA for the CDR3 is TGCAGTGCTAGTCCGGGACTAGCGGGAGGGGAGACCCAGTACTTC.

The chain combines TRBV7-2 with TRBJ2-2; no reliable D call. The germline V and J ends were trimmed by 7 bases and 0 bases, with 18 bases remaining between them. Germline-derived CDR1 and CDR2 are SGHTA and FQGNSA. CDR3 length equals 17 residues. The CDR3 region is CASNSPSGQANTGELFF. In DNA, the CDR3 is TGTGCCAGCAACTCCCCGTCTGGCCAGGCGAACACCGGGGAGCTGTTTTTT.

The V gene is TRBV28, the J gene TRBJ1-2; D gene ambiguous. Trimming pared 7 bases from V and 8 bases from J, leaving 11 bases between. The CDR3 consists of 11 residues. From germline, CDR1 is MDHEN and CDR2 SYDVKM. The CDR3 DNA reads TGTGCCAGCACCTCCCAGTGGGGCTACACCTTC. Its translation is CASTSQWGYTF.

The rearrangement joins TRBV5-1 to TRBJ1-1; tentatively, D is TRBD1 (6 bases). The CDR3 spans 15 residues. CDR1 is SGHRS, CDR2 YFSETQ, per germline. The V and J ends lost 4 bases and 3 bases respectively, with 16 bases between them. The CDR3 DNA follows: TGCGCCAGCAGCGGAACCTCAGGGGAAGACACTGAAGCTTTCTTT. This codes for CASSGTSGEDTEAFF.

The chain recombines TRBV7-9 with TRBJ1-6; 8 positions match TRBD1. The CDR3 has 16 residues. After removal of 2 bases from V and 6 bases from J, the junction contained 6 bases not matched to a gene. Germline values: CDR1 SEHNR, CDR2 FQNEAQ (reference sequence). The CDR3 protein is CASSLSTGAINSPLHF. CDR3 sequence (DNA): TGTGCCAGCAGCTTATCGACAGGGGCGATTAATTCACCCCTCCACTTT.

This clone has a single count. The V gene is TRBV4-1, the J gene TRBJ1-4, with 9 bases that match TRBD1. Germline trimming cut 3 bases from V and 8 bases from J; bases unmatched to any gene: 1. CDR3 length equals 13 residues. CDR1 is MGHRA, CDR2 YSYEKL, per germline. The CDR3 loop reads CASSQTGGEKLFF. The CDR3 nucleotides are TGCGCCAGCAGCCAGACAGGGGGGGAAAAACTGTTTTTT.

V usage is TRBV28 and J usage is TRBJ2-3; D is possibly TRBD1 (6 bases). Germline lookup yields CDR1 MDHEN and CDR2 SYDVKM. There are 15 residues in the CDR3. Trimming left V 5 bases short and J 3 bases short, with 15 bases between. CDR3 in amino acids: CASSLWTDMTDTQYF. CDR3 sequence (DNA): TGTGCCAGCAGTCTCTGGACAGATATGACAGATACGCAGTATTTT.

V and J are TRBV2 and TRBJ2-1; the match to TRBD2 covers 10 bases. The CDR3 is made up of 15 amino acids. The germline CDR1 and CDR2 sequences are SNHLY and FYNNEI. Trimming cost V 1 base and J 6 bases; bases outside gene matches: 3. This CDR3 reads CASSEGSSGSNEQFF. The CDR3 nucleotides read TGTGCCAGCAGTGAAGGCTCTAGCGGGAGCAATGAGCAGTTCTTC.